The clone carrying this TCR beta chain was seen many times. The antigen is unknown. During its preparation, the TCRbeta library received unique molecular identifiers. TCRdb processed the PCR reads anew with MiXCR; each CDR3 protein has one entry. The profile shows 240,000 or so distinct CDR3 sequences, around 7.8% of them singletons. CDR3 size: 14 residues. The V and J ends lost 8 bases and 0 bases respectively, with 8 bases between them. The germline V gene has CDR1 MNHNS and CDR2 SASEGT. This sample was included in a study of T-cell reconstitution after alpha-beta-depleted transplantation in children. General study findings and limits: Several hundred expanded graft clones reportedly gave rise to the alpha-beta T cells present about two months after transplant. Newly generated T cells supplied most T-cell counts and diversity one year post-transplant.

This specimen was PBMCs, mostly from graft donor cells, taken 180 days after TCRalphabeta/CD19-depleted stem cell transplant. The sequence was obtained from a male patient between 5 and 17 years old who had a stem cell transplant for acute lymphoblastic leukemia, so the T cells may come from the graft donor. This sequence joins TRBV6-1 and TRBJ1-6; no firm D call. CDR3 protein: CASYLISYNSPLHF. Here the CDR3 DNA reads TGTGCCAGCTACTTGATCTCCTATAATTCACCCCTCCACTTT.